The T cell receptor (beta chain) under discussion was sequenced for a study of shared clonotypes between healthy human individuals. CDR3 length: 15 amino acids. Germline CDR1 reads MDHEN; CDR2 reads SYDVKM. The data were produced by immunoSEQ multiplex PCR, yet TCRdb's version contains in-frame clones alone and is incomplete. The sample holds a few million clones; less than 95% are singletons and the top ten take around 0.4%. Of note for this clone: One end of the junction fails to match germline, which may point to a read error.

This clonotype was sampled from a man younger than 35 in good health. Some clones in this sample may be carry-over from other donors' samples. What was sequenced was naive CD4+ T cells from PBMCs. The subset here: CD45RA+ positively selected. The chain carries TRBV28 and TRBJ2-7; D might be TRBD1 or TRBD2, each matching 5 bases. This CDR3 is CASSLRDRPLYQQYF. The CDR3 DNA is TGTGCCAGCAGTTTACGGGACCGACCCCTCTACCAGCAGTACTTC.